Sequencing of this T cell receptor beta chain was carried out in a study of blood T cell repertoires in COVID-19. Study at large: Sites across the United States, Italy and Spain contributed samples from acute and convalescent COVID-19. T cells, B-cell-depleted T cells, or PBMCs supplied cDNA or gDNA.

Authors' data handling: Amplifying reference gene primers gave estimates of nucleated cell counts. Assay used: immunoSEQ multiplex PCR; TCRdb lists only in-frame clones, some missing. V and J calls and clone size follow that table, whereas D and trimming were derived from the DNA. The table lists about 12,000 clones, approximately 70% of them singletons. It was during active infection that Seattle patients were enrolled and then longitudinally followed. The V end was cut by 4 bases, the J end by 4 bases, with 7 bases between. Germline-derived CDR1 and CDR2 are KGHSH and LQKENI. The CDR3 is made up of 12 amino acids.

The rearrangement links TRBV18 to TRBJ1-1; D uncertain. Sequenced input: peripheral blood. This clonotype was obtained from a man between 60 and 70 years old with COVID-19, enrolled during active disease. For the CDR3, the DNA is TGTGCCAGCTCACGAGGGAGCACTGAAGCTTTCTTT. It translates to CASSRGSTEAFF.